The 32 T cell receptor beta chains presented below share a single source sample, sequenced in a study of TIL therapy for anti-PD-1-resistant metastatic lung cancer. This sample's time point: pre-treatment sample, taken before nivolumab and TIL therapy. Sequencing used immunoSEQ v3. Sequencing was performed with immunoSEQ multiplex PCR; in TCRdb, only in-frame clones are kept and a portion is missing. Here the sample spans 57,000 or so clones, 87% being singletons. This material consisted of blood, taken at baseline. The receptors were gathered from a person between 25 and 79 years old with non-small cell lung cancer.

This clone appeared a single time. J is TRBJ2-7 and V is TRBV28; 7 bases are a match to TRBD2. Germline V gene sequence: CDR1 MDHEN, CDR2 SYDVKM. There are 20 residues in the CDR3. V was pared by 4 bases and J by 2 bases, with 23 bases of the junction left unmatched. In nucleotides, the CDR3 is TGTGCCAGCAGTTCCCCCAGGATAGGGCCAACAGCGGGATCTGCCTACGAGCAGTACTTC. Translated: CASSSPRIGPTAGSAYEQYF.

Only a few counts were recorded for this clone. This chain connects TRBV27 to TRBJ2-2; D gene unclear. CDR1 and CDR2 (germline): MNHEY, SMNVEV (reference sequence). The CDR3 extends over 14 amino acids. V gave up 3 bases and J gave up 4 bases, with 9 bases separating them. CDR3 sequence (DNA): TGTGCCAGCAGTTTCCGGATGGTCACCGGGGAGCTGTTTTTT. It encodes CASSFRMVTGELFF.

With regard to this clone: One end of the junction is discordant with germline, which a read error may explain. V gene TRBV27 combines with J gene TRBJ2-7, with D maybe TRBD1 (6 bases). This CDR3 comprises 17 residues. Germline CDR1 and CDR2: MNHEY and SMNVEV (reference sequence). CDR3 DNA sequence: TGTGTCAGCAGTTTATCACGTGGATCAGGGGCTGAGGACGAGCAGTACTTC. Translated: CVSSLSRGSGAEDEQYF.

In this sample, this clone turned up once. The chain has TRBV13 and TRBJ1-1, with 12 bases aligning to TRBD1. The CDR3 runs to 14 residues. Germline trimming cut 4 bases from V and 7 bases from J; bases unmatched to any gene: 4. Germline V gives CDR1 PRHDT, CDR2 FYEKMQ (reference sequence). CDR3 nucleotides: TGTGCCAGCAGCTGGGGACAGGGGGCTGATGAAGCTTTCTTT. Protein product: CASSWGQGADEAFF. The full variable domain, with the rest looked up from reference TRBV13 and TRBJ1-1, is AAGVIQSPRHLIKEKRETATLKCYPIPRHDTVYWYQQGPGQDPQFLISFYEKMQSDKGSIPDRFSAQQFSDYHSELNMSSLELGDSALYFCASSWGQGADEAFFGQGTRLTVV.

The rearrangement joins TRBV27 to TRBJ1-2; D is uncertain. This CDR3 has 14 amino acids. V was shortened by 3 bases and J by 0 bases, with 8 bases between the two germline ends. Germline V gene sequence: CDR1 MNHEY, CDR2 SMNVEV (reference sequence). CDR3 sequence: CASSLDGANYGYTF. The CDR3 DNA reads TGTGCCAGCAGTTTGGACGGAGCTAACTATGGCTACACCTTC.

The rearrangement links TRBV2 to TRBJ1-1; D is uncertain. V lost 8 bases and J lost 1, with 14 bases in between. This CDR3 has 14 amino acids. The V gene's germline CDR1 is SNHLY and CDR2 FYNNEI. CDR3: CASARRWSNTEAFF. The CDR3 DNA reads TGTGCCAGCGCAAGGCGGTGGTCGAACACTGAAGCTTTCTTT.

This clone occurred once. The chain carries TRBV5-5 and TRBJ2-1; D not certain. The germline CDR1 and CDR2 sequences are SGHKS and YYEKEE (reference sequence). The CDR3 has 14 amino acids. V lost 0 bases and J lost 9, with 13 bases in between. The CDR3 loop reads CASSLAGSLAEQFF. Written as DNA, the CDR3 is TGTGCCAGCAGCTTGGCAGGATCTTTGGCTGAGCAGTTCTTC.

The V and J genes are TRBV7-9 and TRBJ2-5; 9 positions agree with TRBD1. The trim removed 6 bases at V and 4 bases at J, leaving 0 bases unmatched. CDR1 and CDR2 (germline): SEHNR, FQNEAQ (reference sequence). The CDR3 consists of 12 residues. The CDR3 spells CASRGQGETQYF. The CDR3 DNA is TGTGCCAGCAGGGGACAGGGAGAGACCCAGTACTTC.

The chain joins TRBV4-2 to TRBJ2-1, with a weak D call TRBD2 (5 bases). Looked up from germline, CDR1 is LGHNA and CDR2 is YNFKEQ. V was trimmed by 0 bases and J by 0 bases, leaving 6 bases between them. CDR3 length: 15 residues. CDR3 bases: TGTGCCAGCAGCCAAGAGGAGGCCTCCTACAATGAGCAGTTCTTC. Residues: CASSQEEASYNEQFF.

V and J are TRBV19 and TRBJ2-2, with D perhaps given as TRBD1 or TRBD2 (6 bases each). V lost 7 bases and J 1 base, leaving 16 bases between the germline ends. This CDR3 region has 16 residues. Germline CDR1 reads LNHDA; CDR2 reads SQIVND (reference sequence). The CDR3 spells CASTKMGGWNTGELFF. In DNA, the CDR3 is TGTGCCAGTACTAAAATGGGGGGCTGGAACACCGGGGAGCTGTTTTTT.

This chain links TRBV7-2 with TRBJ2-3, with D perhaps TRBD1 or TRBD2 (5 bases each). The CDR3 has 13 amino acids. The V end was cut by 5 bases, the J end by 6 bases, with 12 bases between. The germline gives CDR1 SGHTA, CDR2 FQGNSA. CDR3 coding DNA: TGTGCCAGCAGCCGGCAGGGACGCGATACGCAGTATTTT. This sequence encodes CASSRQGRDTQYF.

This chain connects TRBV9 to TRBJ2-1; D might be TRBD2 (5 bases). The CDR3 covers 15 residues. The germline V and J ends were trimmed by 2 bases and 3 bases, with 12 bases remaining between them. Germline CDR1 and CDR2: SGDLS and YYNGEE. The CDR3 here is CASSVEAAVYNEQFF. Written as DNA, the CDR3 is TGTGCCAGCAGCGTTGAAGCGGCCGTCTACAATGAGCAGTTCTTC.

This rearrangement joins TRBV28 to TRBJ1-4; D not certain. Per germline, CDR1 MDHEN and CDR2 SYDVKM. The CDR3 totals 14 residues. Trimming took off 4 bases at V and 8 bases at J, with 14 bases between the two ends. The DNA of the CDR3 is TGTGCCAGCAGTTCTCCCGACGCCCGCGAAAAACTGTTTTTT. It codes for CASSSPDAREKLFF. Variable domain in full (rest from reference TRBV28 and TRBJ1-4): DVKVTQSSRYLVKRTGEKVFLECVQDMDHENMFWYRQDPGLGLRLIYFSYDVKMKEKGDIPEGYSVSREKKERFSLILESASTNQTSMYLCASSSPDAREKLFFGSGTQLSVL.

This clone came up once. The chain employs TRBV4-2 and TRBJ2-3, with unresolved D. CDR1 is LGHNA, CDR2 YNFKEQ, per germline. This CDR3 region has 15 residues. The V and J ends lost 0 bases and 6 bases respectively, with 13 bases between them. The CDR3, as DNA: TGTGCCAGCAGCCAAGAAGCTGTAGGGTTTGATACGCAGTATTTT. It specifies CASSQEAVGFDTQYF.

This clone was counted between two and nine times. The V gene is TRBV30, the J gene TRBJ1-6; 9 bases map to TRBD1. V lost 4 bases to trimming and J lost 7 bases; unmatched junction nucleotides: 5. From germline, CDR1 is GTSNPN and CDR2 SVGIG (reference sequence). This CDR3 has 14 amino acids. CDR3 in DNA: TGTGCCTGGACGACAGGGGGTGGAAATTCACCCCTCCACTTT. This codes for CAWTTGGGNSPLHF.

V usage is TRBV7-3 and J usage is TRBJ2-2; D gene unclear. Trimming removed 5 bases from V and 1 base from J, with 2 bases in between. CDR3 length: 12 residues. The germline CDR1 and CDR2 sequences are SGHTA and FQGTGA. The CDR3 here is CASSLNTGELFF. CDR3 in DNA: TGTGCCAGCAGCCTGAACACCGGGGAGCTGTTTTTT.

V gene TRBV5-5 combines with J gene TRBJ2-2; 11 bases match TRBD1. The CDR3 is 17 residues long. Germline CDR1 and CDR2: SGHKS and YYEKEE (reference sequence). J gave up 5 bases and V 1 base, and 7 bases lay outside the gene matches. The CDR3: CASSLLDRGRETGELFF. CDR3 DNA: TGTGCCAGCAGCTTGCTGGACAGGGGGCGCGAGACCGGGGAGCTGTTTTTT.

This chain links TRBV27 with TRBJ1-1, with D uncertain. CDR3 length equals 14 residues. The germline gives CDR1 MNHEY, CDR2 SMNVEV (reference sequence). Trimming stripped 7 bases from V and 5 bases from J, with 17 bases between. The CDR3 nucleotides are TGTGCCAGCAATTATGGGAGATTGGGAACTGAAGCTTTCTTT. Amino acids: CASNYGRLGTEAFF.

The gene calls are TRBV10-3 and TRBJ2-4; 8 bases are a match to TRBD2. The CDR3 is 13 amino acids. J lost 6 bases, V lost 6 bases, and 4 bases had no gene match. Germline V lookup: CDR1 ENHRY, CDR2 SYGVKD. For the CDR3, the DNA is TGTGCCATCAGCGGGGGGGAGGGAAACATTCAGTACTTC. Translation: CAISGGEGNIQYF.

This chain connects TRBV7-3 to TRBJ1-2; 9 bases fit TRBD1. V was pared by 2 bases and J by 7 bases, with 8 bases of the junction left unmatched. This CDR3 is 15 amino acids long. The germline gives CDR1 SGHTA, CDR2 FQGTGA. This CDR3 reads CASSLEPGQGGGYTF. CDR3 nucleotides: TGTGCCAGCAGCTTAGAACCGGGACAGGGTGGTGGCTACACCTTC.

The chain joins TRBV2 to TRBJ1-1; TRBD1 matches at 8 bases. Trimming removed 0 bases from V and 5 bases from J; junction bases left unmatched: 11. The CDR3 consists of 17 residues. CDR1 is SNHLY and CDR2 is FYNNEI in the germline V gene. The CDR3 bases are TGTGCCAGCAGTGAAGCCGGGTGGAGGACAGGGCGGACTGAAGCTTTCTTT. Residues: CASSEAGWRTGRTEAFF.

The rearrangement joins TRBV19 to TRBJ1-2; 7 bases match TRBD1. V lost 5 bases and J lost 2; bases outside the gene matches: 5. The CDR3 runs 14 residues. CDR1 and CDR2 (germline): LNHDA, SQIVND (reference sequence). CDR3 nucleotide sequence: TGTGCCAGTAGTGATCTACAGGGGAACTATGGCTACACCTTC. Protein product: CASSDLQGNYGYTF.

V and J are TRBV5-1 and TRBJ1-4; D is uncertain. Germline assignment: CDR1 SGHRS and CDR2 YFSETQ. There are 16 residues in the CDR3. The V gene lost 0 bases and the J gene lost 8 bases, with 17 bases spanning the gap. CDR3 in DNA: TGCGCCAGCAGCTTGGTTCCGGCAGGAGGCACAGAAAAACTGTTTTTT. Translation: CASSLVPAGGTEKLFF.

J is TRBJ1-2 and V is TRBV12-3 or TRBV12-4; D possibly corresponds to TRBD1 (5 bases). CDR3 length: 13 residues. V was cut by 2 bases and J by 8 bases, with 12 bases left in between. CDR3 sequence reads: CASSLSGERGYTF. The CDR3 DNA follows: TGTGCCAGCAGTTTATCGGGGGAACGGGGCTACACCTTC.

The chain is built from TRBV5-1 and TRBJ2-7; D call uncertain. This CDR3 is 15 amino acids long. From germline, CDR1 is SGHRS and CDR2 YFSETQ. Trimming stripped 0 bases from V and 5 bases from J, with 15 bases between. The CDR3 DNA reads TGCGCCAGCAGCTTGGCCCGTCCAAGGAGCGACGAGCAGTACTTC. Protein: CASSLARPRSDEQYF.

This rearrangement joins TRBV30 to TRBJ2-7, with 11 bases that match TRBD2. This CDR3 contains 14 residues. J was trimmed by 3 bases and V by 2 bases; bases with no gene match: 3. Germline loops: CDR1 GTSNPN, CDR2 SVGIG (reference sequence). The CDR3: CAWSSSGRFYEQYF. In DNA, the CDR3 is TGTGCCTGGAGTTCTAGCGGGAGGTTCTACGAGCAGTACTTC.

This clone was observed a single time. The gene calls are TRBV7-9 and TRBJ2-3; the D is unclear. Trimming pared 5 bases from V and 3 bases from J, leaving 12 bases between. CDR1 and CDR2 (germline): SEHNR, FQNEAQ (reference sequence). The CDR3 is made up of 14 amino acids. The CDR3 loop reads CASSPQVLTDTQYF. The DNA of the CDR3 is TGTGCCAGCAGCCCCCAGGTTCTTACAGATACGCAGTATTTT.

This chain joins TRBV3-1 (or the pseudogene TRBV3-2) and TRBJ1-6; D not certain. Deletions cut 1 base from V and 9 bases from J, with 4 bases between. Germline V gives CDR1 LGHDT, CDR2 YNNKEL (reference sequence). The CDR3 contains 12 residues. For the CDR3, the DNA is TGTGCCAGCAGCCAAGCAGGTTCACCCCTCCACTTT. This gives the protein CASSQAGSPLHF.

The rearrangement joins TRBV7-2 to TRBJ1-1, with D maybe TRBD1 (5 bases). The V and J ends lost 3 bases and 2 bases respectively, with 19 bases between them. The CDR3 has 17 residues. CDR1 is SGHTA, CDR2 FQGNSA, per germline. CDR3 sequence: CASSFGFSWGLNTEAFF. The CDR3 bases are TGTGCCAGCAGCTTCGGATTCTCATGGGGGTTAAACACTGAAGCTTTCTTT.

The chain has TRBV18 and TRBJ2-7, with D unclear. Germline V CDR1 and CDR2: KGHSH, LQKENI. V was cut by 4 bases and J by 0 bases, with 7 bases left in between. The CDR3 spans 13 residues. CDR3 sequence reads: CASSLGNSYEQYF. CDR3 in DNA: TGTGCCAGCTCACTCGGAAACTCCTACGAGCAGTACTTC.

This clone was found a few times. This sequence joins TRBV5-1 and TRBJ2-2, with a tentative D call TRBD2 (5 bases). With 5 bases removed from V and 1 base from J, the gap between germline ends came to 15 bases. This CDR3 contains 16 residues. The germline gives CDR1 SGHRS, CDR2 YFSETQ. The CDR3 nucleotides are TGCGCCAGCAGGGGTTCGAGGGCCCTGAACACCGGGGAGCTGTTTTTT. Its translation: CASRGSRALNTGELFF.

This chain connects TRBV7-3 to TRBJ1-4, with D possibly matching TRBD1 (5 bases). The V end was cut by 5 bases, the J end by 4 bases, with 17 bases between. Germline loops: CDR1 SGHTA, CDR2 FQGTGA. CDR3 length: 16 residues. The CDR3 region is CASSLMGERGNEKLFF. The CDR3 DNA follows: TGTGCCAGCAGCCTCATGGGGGAGAGAGGTAATGAAAAACTGTTTTTT.